Following are 14 T cell receptor beta chains from one sample sequenced in a study of blood T cell repertoires in COVID-19 (dated by TCRdb to between 2020 and 2021). Library prep was done by the immunoSEQ multiplex PCR assay. Here the immuneACCESS table is served through TCRdb, limited to in-frame sequences with V and J called. Missing clones are a known gap in these copies; in checked studies unresolved V genes cover under half, and the rest lacks a known reason. The sample yields under 100,000 clones; about four fifths were counted once. Roughly 2.2% of the sample is in the top ten clones. Material: peripheral blood. The origin of the receptors is a woman between 70 and 85 years old with acute or convalescent COVID-19.

The CDR3 loop is CASSLAPGSKTQYF. The CDR3 DNA reads as TGCGCCAGCAGCTTGGCCCCAGGGTCCAAGACCCAGTACTTC. The genes are TRBV5-1 and TRBJ2-5; a weak D match, TRBD1 (5 bases). Germline V CDR1 and CDR2: SGHRS, YFSETQ. Trimming removed 0 bases at V and 6 bases at J, with 12 bases between. The CDR3 extends over 14 amino acids.

CDR3 protein: CASSNIQGASTEAFF. Written as DNA, the CDR3 is TGCGCCAGCAGCAACATACAGGGGGCGAGCACTGAAGCTTTCTTT. The rearrangement joins TRBV5-1 to TRBJ1-1; 9 nucleotides align to TRBD1. J lost 4 bases, V lost 4 bases, and 8 bases had no gene match. CDR3 length: 15 residues. The germline CDR1 and CDR2 sequences are SGHRS and YFSETQ.

The rearrangement uses TRBV30 and TRBJ1-5; D uncertain. Germline V gene lookup returns CDR1 GTSNPN and CDR2 SVGIG (reference sequence). The CDR3 totals 11 residues. V was shortened by 2 bases and J by 9 bases, with 8 bases between the two germline ends. The CDR3 coding sequence is TGTGCCTGGAGTTATCGAGGGCCCCAGCATTTT. It encodes CAWSYRGPQHF. Looking up the rest from reference TRBV30 and TRBJ1-5 gives the full variable domain: SQTIHQWPATLVQPVGSPLSLECTVEGTSNPNLYWYRQAAGRGLQLLFYSVGIGQISSEVPQNLSASRPQDRQFILSSKKLLLSDSGFYLCAWSYRGPQHFGDGTRLSIL.

This clone was detected only a few times. The chain recombines TRBV7-3 with TRBJ2-2, with D unresolved. Per the germline V gene, CDR1 is SGHTA and CDR2 is FQGTGA. This CDR3 spans 13 amino acids. Trimming removed 1 base at V and 6 bases at J, with 6 bases between. CDR3 in DNA: TGTGCCAGCAGCTTAAATGTCGCCGGGGAGCTGTTTTTT. Amino acid sequence: CASSLNVAGELFF.

Turning to this clone: This likely comes from a read error, as the CDR3 has no conserved phenylalanine or tryptophan at its end. The limits of the CDR3 on the DNA are not certain, so only TCRdb's listed CDR3 is given. V usage is TRBV28 and J usage is TRBJ1-2. Germline values: CDR1 MDHEN, CDR2 SYDVKM. The CDR3 is 10 residues long, ends included. The CDR3 loop is CAKTRGGIFV.

This sequence joins TRBV6-5 and TRBJ1-2, with 7 bases that match TRBD1. V lost 10 bases to trimming and J lost 1 base; unmatched junction nucleotides: 12. Per the germline V gene, CDR1 is MNHEY and CDR2 is SVGAGI. This CDR3 region has 15 residues. Here the CDR3 reads CATGQEITRNYGYTF. DNA of the CDR3: TGTGCCACCGGACAGGAGATAACTCGTAACTATGGCTACACCTTC.

The chain uses TRBV7-9 and TRBJ2-2; D not certain. The CDR3 length is 16 residues. Germline CDR1 SEHNR, CDR2 FQNEAQ (reference sequence). With 1 base removed from V and 5 bases from J, the gap between germline ends came to 14 bases. CDR3 sequence: CASSLDGDRNTGELFF. As DNA, the CDR3 is TGTGCCAGCAGCTTAGACGGAGACCGAAATACCGGGGAGCTGTTTTTT.

The V and J genes are TRBV24-1 and TRBJ1-2; 7 bases are shared with TRBD1. This CDR3 region has 16 residues. From germline, CDR1 is KGHDR and CDR2 SFDVKD. The V and J ends lost 0 bases and 1 base, in that order; junction bases with no gene match: 4. The CDR3 sequence is CATSDLWDRGNYGYTF. The CDR3 DNA is TGTGCCACCAGTGATTTGTGGGACAGAGGTAACTATGGCTACACCTTC.

The gene calls are TRBV5-6 and TRBJ1-2; TRBD1 agrees at 10 bases. V trimming: 4 bases; J trimming: 4 bases; junction bases outside the gene matches: 7. Per the germline V gene, CDR1 is SGHDT and CDR2 is YYEEEE. The CDR3 covers 15 residues. The CDR3 is CASSRDRGLTYGYTF. The CDR3 DNA is TGTGCCAGCAGCCGGGACAGGGGACTTACCTATGGCTACACCTTC.

The rearrangement links TRBV29-1 to TRBJ1-1, with D possibly being TRBD1 (6 bases). Between the trimmed V and J ends, which lost 7 bases and 7 bases, there was a span of 16 bases. Germline V gene sequence: CDR1 SQVTM, CDR2 ANQGSEA. There are 12 residues in the CDR3. The CDR3 DNA reads as TGCAGCGGTATAGCTCTGGACAGTGAAGCTTTCTTT. This gives the protein CSGIALDSEAFF.

This clone was seen only a few times. The V and J genes are TRBV10-1 and TRBJ1-3; D gene unclear. The ends were cut back, 0 bases at V and 0 bases at J, with 12 bases in the middle. The CDR3 length is 17 residues. Germline values: CDR1 WNHNN, CDR2 SYGVQD (reference sequence). The CDR3 DNA sequence: TGCGCCAGCAGTGAGTCGAGAGGAGCCCACTCTGGAAACACCATATATTTT. The encoded protein is CASSESRGAHSGNTIYF.

The chain couples TRBV20-1 to TRBJ1-1; D gene unclear. Per germline, CDR1 DFQATT and CDR2 SNEGSKA (reference sequence). V lost 5 bases, J lost 4 bases, and 8 bases lay in between. The length of the CDR3 is 11 residues. For the CDR3, the DNA is TGCAGTGCTGGTTCTACCACTGAAGCTTTCTTT. It yields the protein CSAGSTTEAFF.

J is TRBJ2-2 and V is TRBV2; 7 bases map to TRBD1. CDR1 is SNHLY, CDR2 FYNNEI, per germline. The CDR3 is 17 residues long. The V gene end was trimmed by 5 bases and the J gene end by 3 bases; junction bases not matched to a gene: 12. The DNA for the CDR3 is TGTGCCAGCAGTCTTATACAGGGGTTAGTTGACACCGGGGAGCTGTTTTTT. Translating it yields CASSLIQGLVDTGELFF. Filled out from reference TRBV2 and TRBJ2-2, the complete variable domain reads EPEVTQTPSHQVTQMGQEVILRCVPISNHLYFYWYRQILGQKVEFLVSFYNNEISEKSEIFDDQFSVERPDGSNFTLKIRSTKLEDSAMYFCASSLIQGLVDTGELFFGEGSRLTVL.

This clone has more than one count but fewer than ten. The V call is TRBV10-3, the J call TRBJ1-1, with TRBD1 matching over 9 bases. CDR3 length equals 14 residues. The V gene end was trimmed by 8 bases and the J gene end by 5 bases; junction bases not matched to a gene: 9. Germline values: CDR1 ENHRY, CDR2 SYGVKD. CDR3 loop: CAISATGGETEAFF. The CDR3 DNA sequence: TGTGCCATCTCAGCAACAGGGGGCGAGACTGAAGCTTTCTTT.